These 8 T cell receptor beta chains were sequenced from one sample in a study of blood T cell repertoires in COVID-19. Sequencing used immunoSEQ multiplex PCR; TCRdb keeps in-frame clones, though not all of them. The data contain around 230,000 clones, about 90% of them singletons. The sequencing input was peripheral blood. These receptors came from a man aged 55-75 years who had recovered from COVID-19.

The rearrangement joins TRBV19 to TRBJ1-4, with D possibly TRBD1 on 5 matching bases. The V end was cut by 5 bases, the J end by 0 bases, with 7 bases between. From germline, CDR1 is LNHDA and CDR2 SQIVND (reference sequence). The CDR3 is 14 amino acids. The CDR3 DNA follows: TGTGCCAGTAGTTCGACAGCAACTAATGAAAAACTGTTTTTT. Protein sequence: CASSSTATNEKLFF. The whole variable domain, remainder taken from reference TRBV19 and TRBJ1-4, is DGGITQSPKYLFRKEGQNVTLSCEQNLNHDAMYWYRQDPGQGLRLIYYSQIVNDFQKGDIAEGYSVSREKKESFPLTVTSAQKNPTAFYLCASSSTATNEKLFFGSGTQLSVL.

The chain combines TRBV29-1 with TRBJ1-2; 7 positions agree with TRBD1. Germline assignment: CDR1 SQVTM and CDR2 ANQGSEA. Trimming cost V 0 bases and J 5 bases; bases outside gene matches: 6. CDR3 length: 14 amino acids. The CDR3 here is CSVEDWDREYGYTF. CDR3 in DNA: TGCAGCGTTGAAGATTGGGACAGAGAGTATGGCTACACCTTC.

The chain joins TRBV6-6 to TRBJ1-6; D ambiguous. Per germline, CDR1 MNHNY and CDR2 SVGAGI (reference sequence). This CDR3 region has 15 residues. V gave up 5 bases and J gave up 7 bases, with 15 bases separating them. The CDR3 loop is CASSPVEGGNSPLHF. DNA for the CDR3: TGTGCCAGCAGTCCGGTCGAGGGTGGGAATTCACCCCTCCACTTT.

This clone appeared many times. The rearrangement joins TRBV3-1 (or the pseudogene TRBV3-2) to TRBJ2-7; D might be TRBD1 (6 bases). Between the trimmed V and J ends, which lost 3 bases and 6 bases, there was a span of 12 bases. CDR1 and CDR2 (germline): LGHDT, YNNKEL (reference sequence). The CDR3 totals 13 residues. CDR3 residues: CASSHGQGIEQYF. CDR3 nucleotides: TGTGCCAGCAGCCACGGGCAGGGGATCGAGCAGTACTTC.

The chain employs TRBV5-1 and TRBJ1-2, with D maybe TRBD1 (5 bases). Trimming took 7 bases from V and 4 from J, leaving 20 bases between them. The CDR3 spans 15 residues. CDR1 SGHRS and CDR2 YFSETQ come from the germline V gene. This chain's CDR3 is CASQGFLDTGYGYTF. The CDR3 DNA reads TGCGCCAGCCAGGGATTCTTGGATACAGGCTATGGCTACACCTTC.

This clone has only a few counts. The genes are TRBV6-1 and TRBJ1-2; the D gene is possibly TRBD1 (5 bases). Trimming shortened V by 2 bases and J by 4 bases, and 14 bases separated the two germline ends. This CDR3 has 15 amino acids. Germline CDR1 and CDR2: MNHNS and SASEGT. DNA of the CDR3: TGTGCCAGCAGTGAAAACTTGGGCAGGGTCTATGGCTACACCTTC. This codes for CASSENLGRVYGYTF.

The chain has TRBV9 and TRBJ1-2, with D possibly TRBD1 on 5 matching bases. Germline CDR1 SGDLS, CDR2 YYNGEE. Trimming pared 4 bases from V and 2 bases from J, leaving 15 bases between. The CDR3 is 15 amino acids. The CDR3 here is CASSPQGAANYGYTF. The CDR3 DNA is TGTGCCAGCAGCCCTCAAGGGGCCGCCAACTATGGCTACACCTTC.

The V call is TRBV24-1, the J call TRBJ2-3, with D perhaps matching TRBD2 (6 bases). The germline CDR1 and CDR2 sequences are KGHDR and SFDVKD. The V gene lost 1 base and the J gene lost 3 bases, with 13 bases spanning the gap. The CDR3 is 16 amino acids. This chain's CDR3 is CATSDFGTDFTDTQYF. DNA for the CDR3: TGTGCCACCAGTGATTTCGGGACTGACTTTACAGATACGCAGTATTTT.